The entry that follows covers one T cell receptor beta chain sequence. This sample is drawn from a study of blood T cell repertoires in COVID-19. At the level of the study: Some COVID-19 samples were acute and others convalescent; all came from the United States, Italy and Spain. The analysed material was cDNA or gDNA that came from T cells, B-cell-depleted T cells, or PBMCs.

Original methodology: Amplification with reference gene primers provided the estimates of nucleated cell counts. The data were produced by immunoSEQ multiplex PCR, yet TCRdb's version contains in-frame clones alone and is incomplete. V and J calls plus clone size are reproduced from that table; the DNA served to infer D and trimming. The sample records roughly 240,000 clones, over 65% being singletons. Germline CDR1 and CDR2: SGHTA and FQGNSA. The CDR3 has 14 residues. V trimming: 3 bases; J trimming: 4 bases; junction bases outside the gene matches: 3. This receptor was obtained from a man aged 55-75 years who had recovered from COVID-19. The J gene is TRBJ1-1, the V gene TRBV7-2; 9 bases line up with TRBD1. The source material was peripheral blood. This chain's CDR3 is CASSFRDRVTEAFF. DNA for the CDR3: TGTGCCAGCAGCTTCCGGGACAGGGTCACTGAAGCTTTCTTT.